This is a list of T cell receptor beta chains from one sample in a study of blood T cell repertoires in COVID-19. Measured with immunoSEQ multiplex PCR; TCRdb has only the in-frame clones, and not every one. The data contain about 270,000 clones, over 75% of them singletons. Sequencing was carried out using peripheral blood. The receptors stem from a woman aged 50 to 60 with acute or convalescent COVID-19. Both conserved end residues are part of each CDR3. The order of the fields is CDR3 length, V gene, clone size, D gene, J gene, CDR3 protein, CDR3 DNA. A D gene is named only where the DNA matches it firmly. Rows may omit the clone size; those that give it use once, few, many or a size class.

12	TRBV7-3	once	TRBD1	TRBJ1-2	CASSSQGGGYTF	TGTGCCAGCAGCTCGCAGGGGGGTGGCTACACCTTC
13	TRBV4-1	.	.	TRBJ1-1	CASSHGGHTEAFF	TGCGCCAGCAGCCATGGCGGCCACACTGAAGCTTTCTTT
15	TRBV25-1	once	TRBD2	TRBJ2-7	CASRPSSGDSYEQYF	TGTGCCAGCCGGCCCTCTAGCGGGGATTCCTACGAGCAGTACTTC
13	TRBV3-1/TRBV3-2	.	.	TRBJ1-2	CASSHDSVHGYTF	TGTGCCAGCAGCCATGACAGTGTTCATGGCTACACCTTC
14	TRBV7-9	.	TRBD1	TRBJ2-2	CASSRTGETGELFF	TGTGCCAGCAGCCGGACAGGGGAGACCGGGGAGCTGTTTTTT
16	TRBV7-2	.	TRBD2	TRBJ2-1	CASSPQTSGIYNEQFF	TGTGCCAGCAGCCCACAGACTAGCGGGATCTACAATGAGCAGTTCTTC
16	TRBV28	.	TRBD1	TRBJ1-4	CASSFGNPGQVEKLFF	TGTGCCAGCAGTTTCGGAAACCCGGGACAGGTTGAAAAACTGTTTTTT
17	TRBV5-1	.	TRBD2	TRBJ2-7	CASSPMPGTSGDYEQYF	TGCGCCAGCAGCCCAATGCCCGGGACTAGCGGGGACTACGAGCAGTACTTC
15	TRBV19	many	TRBD1	TRBJ2-5	CASSPGTGYFETQYF	TGTGCCAGTAGTCCCGGGACAGGGTATTTCGAGACCCAGTACTTC
15	TRBV6-5	.	TRBD2	TRBJ2-2	CASSYRSGGTGELFF	TGTGCCAGCAGTTATAGGTCGGGGGGAACCGGGGAGCTGTTTTTT
14	TRBV18	few	TRBD1	TRBJ2-2	CASSPTGEAGELFF	TGTGCCAGCTCACCGACAGGGGAAGCCGGGGAGCTGTTTTTT
15	TRBV4-1	.	.	TRBJ1-2	CASSQEGGQSYGYTF	TGCGCCAGCAGCCAAGAAGGCGGTCAGTCCTATGGCTACACCTTC
17	TRBV28	.	.	TRBJ2-7	CASSLNPARSLAYEQYF	TGTGCCAGCAGTTTAAACCCCGCGCGGTCCTTGGCCTACGAGCAGTACTTC
13	TRBV12-3/TRBV12-4	once	.	TRBJ1-3	CASSFTAGNTIYF	TGTGCCAGCAGTTTCACAGCCGGAAACACCATATATTTT
14	TRBV5-6	.	TRBD1	TRBJ1-5	CASSHRDRHQPQHF	TGTGCCAGCAGCCACCGGGACAGACATCAGCCCCAGCATTTT
15	TRBV19	.	.	TRBJ1-5	CASSSRQPRGQPQHF	TGTGCCAGTAGTTCCCGGCAGCCTAGAGGTCAGCCCCAGCATTTT
16	TRBV6-1	.	.	TRBJ2-3	CASSDPGQAGTDTQYF	TGTGCCAGCAGTGATCCCGGCCAGGCTGGCACAGATACGCAGTATTTT
15	TRBV7-9	.	.	TRBJ1-2	CASSLSQEKIYGYTF	TGTGCCAGCAGCTTATCCCAGGAAAAGATTTATGGCTACACCTTC
14	TRBV28	.	.	TRBJ1-2	CASSPGQLRGGYTF	TGTGCCAGCAGTCCCGGACAGCTACGGGGCGGCTACACCTTC
14	TRBV19	.	.	TRBJ2-5	CASSTRAGPETQYF	TGTGCCAGTAGTACCCGTGCAGGGCCGGAGACCCAGTACTTC
16	TRBV5-5	.	.	TRBJ1-6	CASHGHPSGVNSPLHF	TGTGCCAGCCATGGGCATCCATCAGGGGTTAATTCACCCCTCCACTTT
13	TRBV10-3	.	.	TRBJ1-1	CAISDSGVTEAFF	TGTGCCATCAGTGACTCCGGGGTCACTGAAGCTTTCTTT
16	TRBV6-1	.	.	TRBJ1-5	CASSELQRQHNWPQHF	TGTGCCAGCAGTGAACTCCAGAGGCAGCACAATTGGCCCCAGCATTTT
11	TRBV5-4	.	.	TRBJ2-1	CASSFRDEQFF	TGTGCCAGCAGCTTCAGGGATGAGCAGTTCTTC
17	TRBV4-3	.	TRBD2	TRBJ2-7	CASSQAPSGGSPYEQYF	TGCGCCAGCAGCCAAGCCCCCTCGGGCGGGAGCCCCTACGAGCAGTACTTC
12	TRBV11-2	once	.	TRBJ2-5	CASSLDSETQYF	TGTGCCAGCAGCTTAGATTCGGAGACCCAGTACTTC
15	TRBV27	.	.	TRBJ1-5	CASRLLGGGGQPQHF	TGTGCCAGCAGGTTACTGGGGGGCGGGGGTCAGCCCCAGCATTTT
13	TRBV5-4	.	TRBD2	TRBJ2-1	CASSYASGGEQFF	TGTGCCAGCAGCTATGCTAGCGGAGGTGAGCAGTTCTTC
15	TRBV6-1	.	.	TRBJ2-7	CASRDLAASSYEQYF	TGTGCCAGCAGAGATCTAGCTGCAAGCTCCTACGAGCAGTACTTC
12	TRBV28	once	.	TRBJ1-3	CASSQVGNTIYF	TGTGCCAGCAGCCAGGTTGGGAACACCATATATTTT
13	TRBV19	once	.	TRBJ1-3	CASNQGWRNTIYF	TGTGCCAGTAACCAGGGATGGCGAAACACCATATATTTT
15	TRBV28	once	.	TRBJ2-6	CASSFAGSGANVLTF	TGTGCCAGCAGTTTTGCGGGCTCTGGGGCCAACGTCCTGACTTTC
12	TRBV28	.	.	TRBJ2-7	CASSFGAREQYF	TGTGCCAGCAGTTTTGGGGCTCGCGAGCAGTACTTC
15	TRBV4-1	.	.	TRBJ1-1	CASSQAFLLNTEAFF	TGCGCCAGCAGCCAAGCCTTCCTACTGAACACTGAAGCTTTCTTT
15	TRBV28	.	.	TRBJ2-1	CASSLKGEYYNEQFF	TGTGCCAGCAGTTTAAAGGGGGAGTATTACAATGAGCAGTTCTTC
15	TRBV28	.	.	TRBJ1-2	CASIPGQMLNYGYTF	TGTGCCAGCATCCCCGGACAGATGCTTAACTATGGCTACACCTTC
16	TRBV7-2	.	TRBD1	TRBJ2-2	CASSLFGTENTGELFF	TGTGCCAGCAGCTTATTCGGGACAGAGAACACCGGGGAGCTGTTTTTT
12	TRBV5-1	.	.	TRBJ2-3	CASSFNTDTQYF	TGCGCCAGCAGCTTTAACACAGATACGCAGTATTTT
17	TRBV7-6	.	.	TRBJ2-2	CASSPLAIPDRRGELFF	TGTGCCAGCAGCCCCCTAGCAATCCCCGACCGACGGGGGGAGCTGTTTTTT
15	TRBV5-1	.	.	TRBJ1-6	CASSLLGGLNSPLHF	TGCGCCAGCAGCTTGCTGGGGGGGCTGAATTCACCCCTCCACTTT
13	TRBV30	.	TRBD1	TRBJ1-1	CAWSKQGATEAFF	TGTGCCTGGAGCAAACAGGGGGCTACTGAAGCTTTCTTT